This T cell receptor (beta chain) was captured in a study of cytomegalovirus exposure and HLA in healthy donors. Germline CDR1 reads SNHLY; CDR2 reads FYNNEI. The CDR3 contains 13 residues. V was cut by 5 bases and J by 0 bases, with 7 bases left in between. The study ran its PCR with 60 Vbeta and 13 Jbeta primers. Assay used: immunoSEQ multiplex PCR; TCRdb lists only in-frame clones, some missing. The table shows about 160,000 clones, with about 81% occurring only once. Concerning this clone itself: Its matching antigen is unknown.

Overall study results and limits: When presence/absence was analysed, sequencing depth was taken to be roughly uniform across donors. In vitro, three CMV-associated chains proved specific for CMV antigens.

What was sequenced was PBMCs. This clonotype originated in a girl aged 2 to 10 in good health and CMV-seropositive. This chain joins TRBV2 and TRBJ1-1; the D gene is possibly TRBD1 (5 bases). The DNA of the CDR3 is TGTGCCAGCAGTAGACAGATGAACACTGAAGCTTTCTTT. Translated: CASSRQMNTEAFF.